This T cell receptor (beta chain) was captured by sequencing in a study of OX40 agonist ivuxolimab in advanced cancers. General study points: Antigen specificity was not determined for the expanded peripheral T cells.

The method was immunoSEQ multiplex PCR; TCRdb's version includes in-frame clones alone and lacks a portion of them. The sample lists 50,000 to 60,000 clones, approximately 80% seen once, with about 4.7% in the top ten. The CDR3 consists of 12 residues. Trimming took 6 bases from V and 5 from J, leaving 9 bases between them. Germline values: CDR1 MGHRA, CDR2 YSYEKL. Note on this clone: Antigen: not known.

The receptor was derived from an adult with an advanced solid tumor such as melanoma, head and neck, liver or kidney cancer. The sequencing used CD4+ or CD8+ T cells sorted from blood, collected in a trial of the OX40 agonist ivuxolimab. The J gene is TRBJ2-3, the V gene TRBV4-1; possibly TRBD1 for D (5 bases). The CDR3 is CASRGREDTQYF. In nucleotides, the CDR3 is TGCGCCAGCAGGGGCAGGGAAGATACGCAGTATTTT.